This record concerns one TCR beta chain sequence. Its specificity is unknown. Each diagnosis drew on symptoms, thyroxine, TRAb, thyroid ultrasound and orbital computed tomography findings. More than 9.5 ml fresh peripheral blood yielded the PBMCs. The data originate from a study of T cells in Graves' hyperthyroidism and ophthalmopathy. Study information: Blood from the periphery was taken at initial diagnosis, before any treatment.

TCR beta CDR3 sequences were amplified from RNA transcripts. HTBI primers were used for first-round RT-PCR of the TCR CDR3. TCRdb reprocessed the multiplex PCR reads with MiXCR, giving one entry per CDR3 protein. The sample records hundreds of thousands of distinct CDR3 sequences, approximately 40% being singletons. Study results and limitations: Ophthalmopathy could be told apart from stable hyperthyroidism with a 13 V-J model.

The sequence came from a man aged 18 to 29 with Graves' hyperthyroidism. The sequenced sample was blood.

The CDR3 coding sequence is TGTGCCAGCAGCTTGTCCGGGACCCTCAAGCTGTTTTTT. This sequence encodes CASSLSGTLKLFF. This chain joins TRBV7-2 and TRBJ2-2; the D gene could be TRBD1 or TRBD2 (5 bases each). The CDR3 loop spans 13 amino acids. Germline V gives CDR1 SGHTA, CDR2 FQGNSA. Between the trimmed V and J ends, which lost 3 bases and 12 bases, there was a span of 14 bases.